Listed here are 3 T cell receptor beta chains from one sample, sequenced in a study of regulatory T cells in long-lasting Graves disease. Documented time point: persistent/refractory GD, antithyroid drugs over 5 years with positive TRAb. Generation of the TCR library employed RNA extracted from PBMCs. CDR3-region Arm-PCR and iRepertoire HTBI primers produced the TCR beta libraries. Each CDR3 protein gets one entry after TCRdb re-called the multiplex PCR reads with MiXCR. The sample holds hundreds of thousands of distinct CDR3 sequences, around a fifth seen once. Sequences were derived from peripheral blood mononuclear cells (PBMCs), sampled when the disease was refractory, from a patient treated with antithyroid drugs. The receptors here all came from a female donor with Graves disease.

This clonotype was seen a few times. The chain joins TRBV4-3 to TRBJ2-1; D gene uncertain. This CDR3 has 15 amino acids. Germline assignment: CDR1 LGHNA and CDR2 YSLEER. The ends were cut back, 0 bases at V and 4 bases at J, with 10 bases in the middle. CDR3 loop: CASSQDLPGYNEQFF. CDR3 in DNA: TGCGCCAGCAGCCAAGATCTACCCGGTTACAATGAGCAGTTCTTC.

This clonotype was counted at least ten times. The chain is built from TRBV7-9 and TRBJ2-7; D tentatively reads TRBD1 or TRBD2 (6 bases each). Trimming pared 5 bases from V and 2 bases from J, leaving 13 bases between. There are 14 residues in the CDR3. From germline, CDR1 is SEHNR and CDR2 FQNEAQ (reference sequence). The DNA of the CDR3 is TGTGCCAGCAGCCTAGAAGGGGGGACCTACGAGCAGTACTTC. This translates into CASSLEGGTYEQYF.

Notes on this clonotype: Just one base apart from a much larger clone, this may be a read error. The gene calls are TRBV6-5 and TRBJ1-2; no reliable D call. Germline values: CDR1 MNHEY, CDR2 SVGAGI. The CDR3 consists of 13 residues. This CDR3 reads CASSYGDNYSYTF. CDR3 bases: TGTGCCAGCAGTTACGGCGACAACTATAGCTACACCTTC.